This T cell receptor (beta chain) was captured in a study of cytomegalovirus exposure and HLA in healthy donors. The CDR3 consists of 17 residues. Germline CDR1 and CDR2: SGDLS and YYNGEE. Unmatched junction bases numbered 10, after V lost 0 bases and J lost 6 bases. PCR involved 60 Vbeta and 13 Jbeta primers. Assay used: immunoSEQ multiplex PCR; TCRdb lists only in-frame clones, some missing. The sample has 55,000 to 70,000 clones, 80% seen once; the top ten hold over 3%. The receptor comes from a woman between 40 and 50 years old in good health and CMV-seronegative. The material sequenced was PBMCs. The chain has TRBV9 and TRBJ2-3, with 10 bases matching TRBD2. CDR3 loop: CASSVAELAGSSDTQYF. As DNA, the CDR3 is TGTGCCAGCAGCGTAGCGGAACTAGCGGGATCGTCTGATACGCAGTATTTT.